A single sample is the source of the 5 T cell receptor beta chains below, sequenced in a study of blood T cell repertoires in COVID-19. Produced via immunoSEQ multiplex PCR; TCRdb's table is partial and in-frame only. The data show some 58,000 clones, about 87% seen once. What was sequenced was peripheral blood. The receptors stem from a human donor in a cohort sampled during active COVID-19.

This clone appeared once. The CDR3: CASSPPVGELFF. CDR3 in DNA: TGTGCCAGCAGCCCCCCAGTCGGGGAGCTGTTTTTT. The chain joins TRBV7-8 to TRBJ2-2; D unclear. V dropped 5 bases and J dropped 7 bases, with 8 bases sitting between them. Per germline, CDR1 SGHVS and CDR2 FQNEAQ. This CDR3 has 12 amino acids.

This chain uses TRBV18 with TRBJ1-5; D gene ambiguous. Per the germline V gene, CDR1 is KGHSH and CDR2 is LQKENI. The CDR3 has 16 amino acids. V shed 2 bases and J shed 3 bases, with 14 bases lying between them. The CDR3 bases are TGTGCCAGCTCACCAGGAGGCAGCCTTGTCAATCAGCCCCAGCATTTT. This gives the protein CASSPGGSLVNQPQHF.

This sequence joins TRBV7-3 and TRBJ2-2; 7 bases map to TRBD1. The CDR3 is 14 amino acids. Unmatched junction bases numbered 5, after V lost 6 bases and J lost 4 bases. Germline lookup yields CDR1 SGHTA and CDR2 FQGTGA. The chain's CDR3 is CASRYEGATGELFF. CDR3 DNA: TGTGCCAGCAGATATGAGGGGGCCACCGGGGAGCTGTTTTTT.

V and J are TRBV9 and TRBJ2-5, with D possibly matching TRBD1 (6 bases). Germline CDR1 and CDR2: SGDLS and YYNGEE. The CDR3 is 14 amino acids. Trimming left V 4 bases short and J 5 bases short, with 15 bases between. CDR3 residues: CASSPFGGWETQYF. The CDR3 DNA reads TGTGCCAGCAGCCCCTTTGGGGGCTGGGAGACCCAGTACTTC.

This rearrangement joins TRBV25-1 to TRBJ1-4, with D hard to call. Trimming removed 6 bases from V and 8 bases from J, with 10 bases in between. This CDR3 is built from 12 residues. Germline assignment: CDR1 MGHDK and CDR2 SYGVNS. CDR3 in amino acids: CASSRLGEKLFF. The CDR3 DNA reads TGTGCCAGCAGCCGACTTGGGGAAAAACTGTTTTTT. The full variable domain, with the rest looked up from reference TRBV25-1 and TRBJ1-4, is EADIYQTPRYLVIGTGKKITLECSQTMGHDKMYWYQQDPGMELHLIHYSYGVNSTEKGDLSSESTVSRIRTEHFPLTLESARPSHTSQYLCASSRLGEKLFFGSGTQLSVL.